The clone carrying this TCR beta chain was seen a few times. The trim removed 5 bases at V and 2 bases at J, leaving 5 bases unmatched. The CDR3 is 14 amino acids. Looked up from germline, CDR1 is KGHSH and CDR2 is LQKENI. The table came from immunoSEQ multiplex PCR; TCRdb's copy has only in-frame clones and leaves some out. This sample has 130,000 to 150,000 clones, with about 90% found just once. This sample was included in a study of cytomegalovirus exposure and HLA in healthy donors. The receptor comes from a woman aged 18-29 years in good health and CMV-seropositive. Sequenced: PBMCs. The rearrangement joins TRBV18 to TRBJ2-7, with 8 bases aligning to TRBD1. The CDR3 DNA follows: TGTGCCAGCTCAGGGGACAGGTTGACCTACGAGCAGTACTTC. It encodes CASSGDRLTYEQYF. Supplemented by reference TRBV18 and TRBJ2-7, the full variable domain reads NAGVMQNPRHLVRRRGQEARLRCSPMKGHSHVYWYRQLPEEGLKFMVYLQKENIIDESGMPKERFSAEFPKEGPSILRIQQVVRGDSAAYFCASSGDRLTYEQYFGPGTRLTVT.